This T cell receptor (beta chain) was observed in a study of blood T cell repertoires in COVID-19. V dropped 6 bases and J dropped 1 base, with 12 bases sitting between them. Per the germline V gene, CDR1 is MDHEN and CDR2 is SYDVKM. This CDR3 has 14 amino acids. Individuals aged 18 to 89 years were recruited from roughly 23 US areas. Participants' own reports of clinical history determined their cohort assignment. In the 2 weeks before study entry, exposed participants met a COVID-19 case, which was PCR-confirmed or clinician-diagnosed. In the study's own analysis: Quantification of nucleated cells was approximated via reference gene primer amplification. The data were produced by immunoSEQ multiplex PCR, yet TCRdb's version contains in-frame clones alone and is incomplete. V and J calls and clone size follow that table, whereas D and trimming were derived from the DNA. This sample yields 200,000 to 250,000 clones, of which approximately 86% are seen a single time; about 4% belongs to the top ten.

This chain uses TRBV28 with TRBJ1-2; D unresolved. Sequences were obtained from PBMCs or T cells enriched from blood (not recorded which). The TCR comes from a woman aged 25 to 45 who had been exposed to COVID-19. CDR3 sequence (DNA): TGTGCCAGCAGGCCGGTGGAGAATAACTATGGCTACACCTTC. Translation: CASRPVENNYGYTF.